The sequence of this TCR beta chain was determined in a study of OX40 agonist ivuxolimab in advanced cancers. Patients with autoimmune history or systemic immunosuppression were excluded. Samples of blood were obtained at baseline, on cycle 4 day 1, and on cycle 7 day 1. As regards this clone: Its antigen is unidentified.

Produced via immunoSEQ multiplex PCR; TCRdb's table is partial and in-frame only. The data hold roughly 39,000 clones, with more than 80% observed a single time. Study observations and caveats: Both blood CD4+ and CD8+ T cells showed clonal growth by week 6 at 0.1 to 3.0 mg/kg.

Germline CDR1 is SQVTM and CDR2 is ANQGSEA. Losses at the gene ends were 6 bases for V and 7 bases for J; bases not matched to a gene: 7. The CDR3 sequence is 12 residues long. This sequence originates from an adult with an advanced solid tumor such as melanoma, head and neck, liver or kidney cancer. The rearrangement links TRBV29-1 to TRBJ1-2, with 8 bases aligning to TRBD1. Material: CD4+ or CD8+ T cells sorted from blood, obtained in a trial of the OX40 agonist ivuxolimab. Here the CDR3 DNA reads TGCAGCGTGAGTCAGGGGGCCTTTGGCTACACCTTC. It is translated as CSVSQGAFGYTF.